The clone carrying this TCR beta chain was counted only a few times. This CDR3 region has 17 residues. In germline, CDR1 is DFQATT, CDR2 SNEGSKA (reference sequence). Trimming removed 0 bases from V and 9 bases from J; junction bases left unmatched: 15. The data were taken from a study of identical twins. From the 5' RACE reads, TCRdb called clonotypes with MiXCR, one entry per CDR3 protein. The sample includes 600,000 to 800,000 distinct CDR3 sequences, over 20% of them seen just once. The data were also submitted as part of a second study, on T cells expressing NK-cell markers.

The specimen sequenced was PBMCs. This TCR derives from a woman aged 18-29 years in good health. The chain employs TRBV20-1 and TRBJ2-1; 9 bases align to TRBD2. CDR3 sequence (DNA): TGCAGTGCTAGAGATGATGGCGGGAGGGCCGATAGCGGTGAGCAGTTCTTC. It yields the protein CSARDDGGRADSGEQFF.